The rows below give T cell receptor beta chains drawn from one sample of a study of T cell repertoires in cytomegalovirus infection. TCRdb re-analysed the reads in MiXCR, keeping a single row per CDR3 protein. This table has some 130,000 distinct CDR3 sequences, approximately 9.2% appearing once. Material for sequencing was PBMCs. The receptors originated from a human donor in good health (CMV status not recorded). Some clones in this sample may be carry-over from other donors' samples. Both conserved end residues are part of each CDR3. The D gene is left open where the match is weak. Size values are once, few and many counts, or a class for expanded clones, and some rows have none.

d_gene | abundance | j_gene | v_gene | CDR3aa | CDR3nt
- | many | TRBJ1-1 | TRBV5-6 | CASSLETGLNTEAFF | TGTGCCAGCAGCTTGGAAACAGGCTTAAACACTGAAGCTTTCTTT
- | few | TRBJ1-1 | TRBV20-1 | CSARDRGVWTEAFF | TGCAGTGCTAGAGACAGGGGAGTTTGGACTGAAGCTTTCTTT
- | many | TRBJ1-2 | TRBV7-9 | CASSSDGLPNYGYTF | TGTGCCAGCAGCTCTGACGGGTTGCCTAACTATGGCTACACCTTC
TRBD1 | many | TRBJ1-1 | TRBV28 | CASSLIDRATEAFF | TGTGCCAGCAGTTTAATAGACAGGGCCACTGAAGCTTTCTTT
- | many | TRBJ2-1 | TRBV29-1 | CSVDALFYNEQFF | TGCAGCGTTGACGCACTTTTTTACAATGAGCAGTTCTTC
TRBD2 | many | TRBJ2-1 | TRBV2 | CASSEAGGRNEQFF | TGTGCCAGCAGCGAAGCGGGGGGGCGTAATGAGCAGTTCTTC
- | many | TRBJ2-3 | TRBV12-3/TRBV12-4 | CASSLGVSTDTQYF | TGTGCCAGCAGTTTAGGGGTCAGCACAGATACGCAGTATTTT
- | - | TRBJ2-2 | TRBV4-1 | CASMGTGELFF | TGCGCCAGCATGGGCACCGGGGAGCTGTTTTTT
TRBD1 | few | TRBJ2-5 | TRBV18 | CASSPTGPPQETQYF | TGTGCCAGCTCACCGACAGGGCCCCCACAAGAGACCCAGTACTTC
TRBD1 | many | TRBJ2-3 | TRBV28 | CASSKRTGSTDTQYF | TGTGCCAGCAGTAAAAGGACAGGTAGCACAGATACGCAGTATTTT
TRBD2 | many | TRBJ2-3 | TRBV7-2 | CASTSSGRTDTQYF | TGTGCCAGCACCTCTAGCGGCCGGACAGATACGCAGTATTTT
- | many | TRBJ1-5 | TRBV7-8 | CASSWDTFSNQPQHF | TGTGCCAGCAGTTGGGACACTTTTAGCAATCAGCCCCAGCATTTT
TRBD1 | many | TRBJ1-1 | TRBV7-8 | CASSEQGALNTEAFF | TGTGCCAGCAGCGAACAGGGGGCCCTGAACACTGAAGCTTTCTTT
- | - | TRBJ2-3 | TRBV15 | CATSRDFSTDTQYF | TGTGCCACCAGCAGAGATTTCAGCACAGATACGCAGTATTTT
TRBD2 | few | TRBJ2-1 | TRBV27 | CASSPGRVEQFF | TGTGCCAGCAGTCCTGGGAGGGTTGAGCAGTTCTTC